This TCR beta chain was recovered during a study of T cell changes during pregnancy in multiple sclerosis. Sequencing was performed with immunoSEQ multiplex PCR; in TCRdb, only in-frame clones are kept and a portion is missing. The sample carries tens of thousands of clones, about nine tenths recorded once. The germline V gene encodes CDR1 SGHDT and CDR2 YYEEEE. This CDR3 is built from 14 residues. Trimming pared 4 bases from V and 0 bases from J, leaving 8 bases between. Sequencing was performed on CD8+ T cells from peripheral blood mononuclear cells, taken in the first trimester of pregnancy. This chain connects TRBV5-6 to TRBJ2-1; no clear D gene. The receptor was derived from a female donor with multiple sclerosis, enrolled in a pregnancy study. CDR3 protein: CASSITSSYNEQFF. CDR3 sequence (DNA): TGTGCCAGCAGCATCACTTCCTCCTACAATGAGCAGTTCTTC.